This T cell receptor (beta chain) is from a study of identical twins. Study-wide results and limits: The abundant beta clonotypes from cord blood had fewer insertions, and memory repertoires had none of this. Conclusions leaned on cross-sectional statistical analysis and did not track the same donors over time. Potential partial confounding of zero-insertion analyses by invariant MAIT and iNKT cells was noted. Twins showed weaker excess sharing in their beta out-of-frame sequences.

The CDR3 runs to 15 residues. Germline CDR1 and CDR2: SNHLY and FYNNEI. J was trimmed by 4 bases and V by 3 bases; bases with no gene match: 5. A few counts support this clonotype. Its antigen is as yet unknown. TCRdb called the 5' RACE reads again in MiXCR, with one record for every CDR3 protein. The data show 450,000 to 650,000 distinct CDR3 sequences, roughly 15% seen once. In addition, the sample was reused for a study of yellow fever vaccine responses in identical twins.

This clonotype originated in a woman aged 18-29 years in good health. Sequenced: CD4+ T cells sorted from blood. The rearrangement links TRBV2 to TRBJ2-1; 8 nucleotides align to TRBD2. CDR3 sequence: CASSDESGSYNEQFF. The CDR3 bases are TGTGCCAGCAGTGATGAAAGCGGGAGTTACAATGAGCAGTTCTTC. Drawing the rest from reference TRBV2 and TRBJ2-1, the complete variable domain is EPEVTQTPSHQVTQMGQEVILRCVPISNHLYFYWYRQILGQKVEFLVSFYNNEISEKSEIFDDQFSVERPDGSNFTLKIRSTKLEDSAMYFCASSDESGSYNEQFFGPGTRLTVL.